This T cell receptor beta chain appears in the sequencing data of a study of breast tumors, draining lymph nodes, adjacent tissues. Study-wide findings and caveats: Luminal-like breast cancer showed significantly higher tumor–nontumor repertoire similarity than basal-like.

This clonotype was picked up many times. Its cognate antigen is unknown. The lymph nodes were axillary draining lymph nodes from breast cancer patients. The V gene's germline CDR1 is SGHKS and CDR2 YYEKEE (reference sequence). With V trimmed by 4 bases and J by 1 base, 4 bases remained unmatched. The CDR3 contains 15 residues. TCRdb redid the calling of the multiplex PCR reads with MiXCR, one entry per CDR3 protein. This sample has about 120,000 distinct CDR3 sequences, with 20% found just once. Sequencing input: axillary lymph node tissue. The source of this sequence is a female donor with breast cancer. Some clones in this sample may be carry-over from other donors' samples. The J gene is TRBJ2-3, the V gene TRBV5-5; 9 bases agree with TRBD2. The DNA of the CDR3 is TGTGCCAGCAGCACCCGGACTAGCGGCACAGATACGCAGTATTTT. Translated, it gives CASSTRTSGTDTQYF.